Listed below are T cell receptor beta chains from one sample, sequenced in a study of vaccination and CD4 T cells after COVID-19. Their cognate antigens are unknown. MiXCR was run by TCRdb on the PCR reads, yielding one entry per CDR3 protein. The sample contains fewer than 25,000 distinct CDR3 sequences, over 35% of which appear only once. The material was CD4+ T cells from blood, cultured in vitro, obtained before SARS-CoV-2 vaccination. Every receptor here comes from a human donor who received a COVID-19 vaccine. The CDR3 runs from the conserved cysteine through the conserved F or W. A D gene is named only where the DNA matches it firmly. Rows may omit the clone size; those that give it use once, few, many or a size class.

clone size: NA
V gene: TRBV19
D gene: TRBD2
J gene: TRBJ2-7
CDR3 protein: CASSIKSGASPYEQYF
CDR3 DNA: TGTGCCAGTAGTATAAAGAGCGGGGCCTCGCCCTACGAGCAGTACTTC

clone size: NA
V gene: TRBV11-3
D gene: NA
J gene: TRBJ2-5
CDR3 protein: CASSLESYQETQYF
CDR3 DNA: TGTGCCAGCAGCTTAGAGTCTTACCAAGAGACCCAGTACTTC

clone size: once
V gene: TRBV6-5
D gene: NA
J gene: TRBJ2-7
CDR3 protein: CASSYSLQNYEQYF
CDR3 DNA: TGTGCCAGCAGTTACTCTTTACAGAACTACGAGCAGTACTTC

clone size: NA
V gene: TRBV29-1
D gene: TRBD2
J gene: TRBJ2-3
CDR3 protein: CGVGGGYTDTQYF
CDR3 DNA: TGCGGCGTTGGGGGGGGTTACACAGATACGCAGTATTTT

clone size: few
V gene: TRBV4-2
D gene: NA
J gene: TRBJ1-2
CDR3 protein: CASSQEWRSALGYGYTF
CDR3 DNA: TGTGCCAGCAGCCAAGAGTGGCGCAGCGCCTTGGGCTATGGCTACACCTTC

clone size: NA
V gene: TRBV30
D gene: TRBD1
J gene: TRBJ1-2
CDR3 protein: CAWKGQGNYGYTF
CDR3 DNA: TGTGCCTGGAAGGGACAGGGGAACTATGGCTACACCTTC

clone size: NA
V gene: TRBV2
D gene: NA
J gene: TRBJ2-5
CDR3 protein: CASSDDWGSGTQYF
CDR3 DNA: TGTGCCAGCAGTGATGATTGGGGATCGGGGACCCAGTACTTC

clone size: few
V gene: TRBV4-1
D gene: NA
J gene: TRBJ2-5
CDR3 protein: CASSQPQETQYF
CDR3 DNA: TGCGCCAGCAGCCAGCCCCAAGAGACCCAGTACTTC

clone size: NA
V gene: TRBV6-4
D gene: NA
J gene: TRBJ1-5
CDR3 protein: CASSDSWGPPARYNQPQHF
CDR3 DNA: TGTGCCAGCAGTGACTCATGGGGCCCCCCGGCCAGGTACAATCAGCCCCAGCATTTT

clone size: once
V gene: TRBV5-1
D gene: NA
J gene: TRBJ2-1
CDR3 protein: CASSLGADNEQFF
CDR3 DNA: TGCGCCAGCAGCTTGGGAGCTGACAATGAGCAGTTCTTC

clone size: NA
V gene: TRBV19
D gene: NA
J gene: TRBJ1-1
CDR3 protein: CASSIAGGSSENTEAFF
CDR3 DNA: TGTGCCAGTAGTATAGCTGGCGGGAGTTCGGAGAACACTGAAGCTTTCTTT

clone size: NA
V gene: TRBV20-1
D gene: TRBD1
J gene: TRBJ2-7
CDR3 protein: CSAAPGQRTGNYEQYF
CDR3 DNA: TGCAGTGCTGCACCGGGACAGAGAACGGGGAACTACGAGCAGTACTTC

clone size: NA
V gene: TRBV15
D gene: NA
J gene: TRBJ1-1
CDR3 protein: CATSLDRNTEAFF
CDR3 DNA: TGTGCCACCAGCCTAGACCGGAACACTGAAGCTTTCTTT

clone size: few
V gene: TRBV30
D gene: TRBD1
J gene: TRBJ1-2
CDR3 protein: CACHAPGTGLSGYTF
CDR3 DNA: TGTGCCTGCCATGCGCCCGGGACAGGGTTGAGTGGCTACACCTTC

clone size: few
V gene: TRBV6-4
D gene: TRBD1
J gene: TRBJ1-5
CDR3 protein: CASSTTGPVPLCSNQPQHF
CDR3 DNA: TGTGCCAGCAGTACGACAGGGCCCGTTCCACTGTGTAGCAATCAGCCCCAGCATTTT

clone size: NA
V gene: TRBV12-3/TRBV12-4
D gene: TRBD1
J gene: TRBJ1-6
CDR3 protein: CASTYSGGAGSPLHF
CDR3 DNA: TGTGCCAGCACCTATTCAGGGGGCGCGGGTTCACCCCTCCACTTT

clone size: NA
V gene: TRBV27
D gene: TRBD1
J gene: TRBJ1-2
CDR3 protein: CASSSRDRGRGYTF
CDR3 DNA: TGTGCCAGCAGTTCCCGGGACAGGGGCAGAGGCTACACCTTC

clone size: NA
V gene: TRBV6-1
D gene: NA
J gene: TRBJ1-3
CDR3 protein: CASGRSGNTIYF
CDR3 DNA: TGTGCCAGTGGTAGGTCTGGAAACACCATATATTTT

clone size: NA
V gene: TRBV6-5
D gene: NA
J gene: TRBJ1-6
CDR3 protein: CASSYSGDSRAGGVVSPLHF
CDR3 DNA: TGTGCCAGCAGTTACTCGGGAGACAGCCGTGCCGGGGGTGTGGTGTCACCCCTCCACTTT

clone size: NA
V gene: TRBV27
D gene: NA
J gene: TRBJ2-2
CDR3 protein: CASSFIRGELFF
CDR3 DNA: TGTGCCAGCAGTTTTATTCGGGGGGAGCTGTTTTTT

clone size: NA
V gene: TRBV2
D gene: NA
J gene: TRBJ1-3
CDR3 protein: CASSPSGYGNTIYF
CDR3 DNA: TGTGCCAGCAGCCCTTCGGGGTATGGAAACACCATATATTTT

clone size: NA
V gene: TRBV2
D gene: NA
J gene: TRBJ1-5
CDR3 protein: CASSSRGTGTQPQHF
CDR3 DNA: TGTGCCTCCTCCTCGAGGGGCACCGGGACCCAGCCCCAGCATTTT

clone size: few
V gene: TRBV19
D gene: TRBD1
J gene: TRBJ1-2
CDR3 protein: CASRTGGDYGYTF
CDR3 DNA: TGTGCCAGTAGGACAGGGGGTGACTATGGCTACACCTTC

clone size: NA
V gene: TRBV15
D gene: NA
J gene: TRBJ1-1
CDR3 protein: CATSRGNPENTEAFF
CDR3 DNA: TGTGCCACCAGCAGAGGTAATCCAGAGAACACTGAAGCTTTCTTT

clone size: NA
V gene: TRBV9
D gene: NA
J gene: TRBJ1-1
CDR3 protein: CASSFRMNTEAFF
CDR3 DNA: TGTGCCAGCAGCTTTCGGATGAACACTGAAGCTTTCTTT

clone size: NA
V gene: TRBV10-1
D gene: NA
J gene: TRBJ2-7
CDR3 protein: CASSESWGEQYF
CDR3 DNA: TGCGCCAGCAGTGAGTCCTGGGGCGAGCAGTACTTC

clone size: NA
V gene: TRBV6-1
D gene: NA
J gene: TRBJ1-6
CDR3 protein: CASNLGDRSYNSPLHF
CDR3 DNA: TGTGCCAGCAACCTAGGGGATAGGTCGTATAATTCACCCCTCCACTTT

clone size: NA
V gene: TRBV24-1
D gene: NA
J gene: TRBJ1-5
CDR3 protein: CATSDYRGNWNQPQHF
CDR3 DNA: TGTGCCACCAGTGACTATAGGGGAAATTGGAATCAGCCCCAGCATTTT